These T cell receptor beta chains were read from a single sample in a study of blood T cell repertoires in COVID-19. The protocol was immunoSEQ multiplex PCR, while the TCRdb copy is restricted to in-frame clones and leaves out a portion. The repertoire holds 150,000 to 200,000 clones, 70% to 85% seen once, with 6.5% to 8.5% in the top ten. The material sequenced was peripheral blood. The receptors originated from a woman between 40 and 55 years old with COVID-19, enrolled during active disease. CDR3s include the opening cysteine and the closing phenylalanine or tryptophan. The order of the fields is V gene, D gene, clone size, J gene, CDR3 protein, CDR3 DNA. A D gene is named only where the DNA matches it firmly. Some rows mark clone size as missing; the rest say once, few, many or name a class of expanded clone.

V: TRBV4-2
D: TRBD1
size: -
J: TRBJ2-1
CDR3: CASSPGQGARNEQFF
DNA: TGTGCCAGCAGCCCGGGACAGGGGGCGCGGAATGAGCAGTTCTTC

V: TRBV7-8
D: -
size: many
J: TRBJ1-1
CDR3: CASSHREVVNTEAFF
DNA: TGTGCCAGCAGCCATAGAGAGGTTGTGAACACTGAAGCTTTCTTT

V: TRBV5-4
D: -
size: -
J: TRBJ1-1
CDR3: CASSLKQGWTEAFF
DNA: TGTGCCAGCAGCTTAAAACAGGGTTGGACTGAAGCTTTCTTT

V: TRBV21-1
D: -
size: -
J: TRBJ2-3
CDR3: CASSNGSRRDRADTQYF
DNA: TGTGCCAGCAGCAACGGGTCCAGGAGGGACCGTGCAGATACGCAGTATTTT

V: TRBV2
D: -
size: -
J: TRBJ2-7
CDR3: CASSEDAAYEQYF
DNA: TGTGCCAGCAGTGAAGATGCGGCCTACGAGCAGTACTTC

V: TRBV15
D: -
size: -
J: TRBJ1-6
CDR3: CATSRGGGDVHSPLHF
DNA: TGTGCCACCAGCAGAGGAGGCGGGGACGTACATTCACCCCTCCACTTT

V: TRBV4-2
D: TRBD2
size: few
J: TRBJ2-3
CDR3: CASSPGTSGGATSTDTQYF
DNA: TGTGCCAGCAGCCCCGGGACTAGCGGGGGGGCAACTAGCACAGATACGCAGTATTTT

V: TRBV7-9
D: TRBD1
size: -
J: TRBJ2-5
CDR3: CASSAENPGQGRETQYF
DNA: TGTGCCAGCAGCGCAGAGAACCCGGGACAGGGTAGAGAGACCCAGTACTTC

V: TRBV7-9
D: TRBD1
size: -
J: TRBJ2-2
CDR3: CASSPTGGLTGELFF
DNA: TGTGCCAGCAGCCCCACAGGGGGATTGACCGGGGAGCTGTTTTTT

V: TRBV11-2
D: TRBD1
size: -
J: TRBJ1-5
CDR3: CASSSRTGGSNQPQHF
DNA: TGTGCCAGCAGCTCAAGGACAGGTGGTAGCAATCAGCCCCAGCATTTT

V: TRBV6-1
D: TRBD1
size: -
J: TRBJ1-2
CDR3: CASSEAGDRVNYGYTF
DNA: TGTGCCAGCAGTGAAGCTGGGGACAGGGTGAACTATGGCTACACCTTC

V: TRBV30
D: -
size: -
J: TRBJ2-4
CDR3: CAWIGMAEGTNIQYF
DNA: TGTGCCTGGATCGGCATGGCGGAGGGGACCAACATTCAGTACTTC

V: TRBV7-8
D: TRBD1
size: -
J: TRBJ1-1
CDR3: CASSLGQGVGEAFF
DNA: TGTGCCAGCAGCTTAGGACAGGGGGTGGGTGAAGCTTTCTTT

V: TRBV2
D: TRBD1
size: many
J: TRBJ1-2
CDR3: CASSEQTGGYYYTF
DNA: TGTGCCAGCAGCGAACAGACAGGGGGCTATTACTACACCTTC

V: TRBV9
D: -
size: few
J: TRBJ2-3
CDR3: CASSPSGYTDTQYF
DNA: TGTGCCAGCAGCCCCAGCGGCTACACAGATACGCAGTATTTT

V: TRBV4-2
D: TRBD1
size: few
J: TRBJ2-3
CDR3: CASSQPRGQADTQYF
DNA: TGTGCCAGCAGCCAACCTAGGGGGCAGGCAGATACGCAGTATTTT

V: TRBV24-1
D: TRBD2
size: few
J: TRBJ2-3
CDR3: CATSDLAGDNTDTQYF
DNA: TGTGCCACCAGTGATTTAGCGGGAGACAACACAGATACGCAGTATTTT

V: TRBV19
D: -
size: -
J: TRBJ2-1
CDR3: CASGTGSWNEQFF
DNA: TGTGCCAGTGGCACAGGGTCCTGGAATGAGCAGTTCTTC

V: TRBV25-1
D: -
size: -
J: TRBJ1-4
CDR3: CASAGGSNEKLFF
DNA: TGTGCCAGTGCGGGGGGGAGTAATGAAAAACTGTTTTTT

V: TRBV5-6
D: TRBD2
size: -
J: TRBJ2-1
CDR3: CASSLHASGTRYNEQFF
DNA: TGTGCCAGCAGCTTGCACGCTAGCGGGACCAGGTACAATGAGCAGTTCTTC

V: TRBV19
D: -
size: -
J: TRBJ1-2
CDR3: CASSIVRTGNYGYTF
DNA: TGTGCCAGTAGTATAGTCCGGACGGGAAACTATGGCTACACCTTC

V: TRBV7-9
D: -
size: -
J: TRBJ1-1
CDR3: CASSLVQPGTEAFF
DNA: TGTGCCAGCAGCTTAGTCCAGCCGGGCACTGAAGCTTTCTTT

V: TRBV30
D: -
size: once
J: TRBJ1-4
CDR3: CAWSVSGFLEKLFF
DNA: TGTGCCTGGAGTGTATCCGGGTTTTTGGAAAAACTGTTTTTT

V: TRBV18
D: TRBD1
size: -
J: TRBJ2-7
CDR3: CASSLDRPYEQYF
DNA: TGTGCCAGCTCACTGGACAGGCCCTACGAGCAGTACTTC

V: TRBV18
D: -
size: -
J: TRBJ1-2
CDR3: CASSPRGATGYTF
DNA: TGTGCCAGCTCACCACGGGGCGCGACTGGCTACACCTTC

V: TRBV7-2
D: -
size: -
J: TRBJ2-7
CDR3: CASSLSTYEQYF
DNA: TGTGCCAGCAGCTTATCTACTTACGAGCAGTACTTC

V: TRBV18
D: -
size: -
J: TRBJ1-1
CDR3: CASSLAPEGEAFF
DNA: TGTGCCAGCTCCTTAGCACCCGAAGGTGAAGCTTTCTTT

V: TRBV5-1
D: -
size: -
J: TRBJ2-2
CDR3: CASSPGWGVGSGELFF
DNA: TGCGCCAGCAGCCCAGGTTGGGGCGTGGGTTCCGGGGAGCTGTTTTTT

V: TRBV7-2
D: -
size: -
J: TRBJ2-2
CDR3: CASSLERRTIGELFF
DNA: TGTGCCAGCAGCTTAGAACGCAGAACCATCGGGGAGCTGTTTTTT